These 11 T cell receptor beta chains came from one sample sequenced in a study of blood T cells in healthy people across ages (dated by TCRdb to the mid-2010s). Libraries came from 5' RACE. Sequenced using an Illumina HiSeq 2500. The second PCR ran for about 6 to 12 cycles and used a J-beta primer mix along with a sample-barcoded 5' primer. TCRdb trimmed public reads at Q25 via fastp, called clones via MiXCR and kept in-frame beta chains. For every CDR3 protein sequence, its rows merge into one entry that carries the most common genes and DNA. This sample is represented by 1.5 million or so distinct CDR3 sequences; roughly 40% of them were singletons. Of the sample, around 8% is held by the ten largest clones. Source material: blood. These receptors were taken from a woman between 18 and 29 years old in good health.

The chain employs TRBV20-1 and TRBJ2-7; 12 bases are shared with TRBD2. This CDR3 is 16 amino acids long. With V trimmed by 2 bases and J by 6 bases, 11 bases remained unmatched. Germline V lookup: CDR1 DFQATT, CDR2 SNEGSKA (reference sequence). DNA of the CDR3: TGCAGTGCTAGATCGGGACTAGCGGGCCCAGGACTCGAGCAGTACTTC. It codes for CSARSGLAGPGLEQYF.

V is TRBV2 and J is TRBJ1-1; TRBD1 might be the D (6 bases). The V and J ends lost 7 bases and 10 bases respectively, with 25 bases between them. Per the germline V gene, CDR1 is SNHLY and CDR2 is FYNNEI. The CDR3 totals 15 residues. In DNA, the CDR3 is TGTGCCAGCATAGTTTCCAGTCTGGACAGATCGGCAGCTTTCTTT. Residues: CASIVSSLDRSAAFF. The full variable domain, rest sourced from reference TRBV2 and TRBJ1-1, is EPEVTQTPSHQVTQMGQEVILRCVPISNHLYFYWYRQILGQKVEFLVSFYNNEISEKSEIFDDQFSVERPDGSNFTLKIRSTKLEDSAMYFCASIVSSLDRSAAFFGQGTRLTVV.

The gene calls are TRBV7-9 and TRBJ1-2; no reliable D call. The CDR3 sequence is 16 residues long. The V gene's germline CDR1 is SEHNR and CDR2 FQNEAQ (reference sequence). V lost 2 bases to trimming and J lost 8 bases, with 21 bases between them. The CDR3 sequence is CASSLSNEFDLGGYTF. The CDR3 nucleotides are TGTGCCAGCAGCTTATCAAACGAGTTTGATCTCGGGGGCTACACCTTC. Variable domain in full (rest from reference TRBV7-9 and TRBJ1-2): DTGVSQNPRHKITKRGQNVTFRCDPISEHNRLYWYRQTLGQGPEFLTYFQNEAQLEKSRLLSDRFSAERPKGSFSTLEIQRTEQGDSAMYLCASSLSNEFDLGGYTFGSGTRLTVV.

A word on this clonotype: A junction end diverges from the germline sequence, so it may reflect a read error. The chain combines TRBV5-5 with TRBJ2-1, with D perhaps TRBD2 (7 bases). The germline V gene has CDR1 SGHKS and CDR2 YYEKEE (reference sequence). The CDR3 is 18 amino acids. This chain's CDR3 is CASSQGLPATRGDNGQFF. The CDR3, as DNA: TGTGCCAGCAGCCAGGGACTACCCGCAACAAGGGGGGACAATGGGCAGTTCTTC.

CDR3 nucleotides: TGTGCCAGCTCGAAGACGAGAAAGGAGACCCAGTACTTC. This gives the protein CASSKTRKETQYF. The V call is TRBV27, the J call TRBJ2-5; D gene uncertain. The V gene lost 8 bases and the J gene lost 5 bases, with 15 bases spanning the gap. This CDR3 region has 13 residues. Germline V lookup: CDR1 MNHEY, CDR2 SMNVEV (reference sequence).

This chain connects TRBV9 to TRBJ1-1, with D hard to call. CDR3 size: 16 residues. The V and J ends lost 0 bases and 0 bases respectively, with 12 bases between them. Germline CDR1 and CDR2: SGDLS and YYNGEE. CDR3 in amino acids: CASSVAGRGVNTEAFF. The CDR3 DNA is TGTGCCAGCAGCGTAGCCGGCCGCGGAGTGAACACTGAAGCTTTCTTT.

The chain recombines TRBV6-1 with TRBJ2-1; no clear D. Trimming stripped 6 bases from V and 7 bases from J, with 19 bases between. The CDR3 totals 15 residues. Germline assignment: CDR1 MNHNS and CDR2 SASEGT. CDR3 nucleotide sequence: TGTGCCAGCAGCCCCCTCGAGACACCTCCGAATGAGCAGTTCTTC. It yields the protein CASSPLETPPNEQFF.

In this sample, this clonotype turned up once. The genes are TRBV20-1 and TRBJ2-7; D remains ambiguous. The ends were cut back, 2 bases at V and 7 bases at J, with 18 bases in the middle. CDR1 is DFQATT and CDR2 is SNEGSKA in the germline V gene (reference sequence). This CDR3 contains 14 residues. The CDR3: CSARSGVEFAEQYF. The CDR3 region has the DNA TGCAGTGCTAGATCTGGGGTAGAGTTCGCGGAGCAGTACTTC.

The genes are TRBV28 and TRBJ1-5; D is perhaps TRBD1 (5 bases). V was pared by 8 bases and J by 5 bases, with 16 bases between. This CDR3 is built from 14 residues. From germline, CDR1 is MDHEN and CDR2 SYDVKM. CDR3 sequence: CASLGAGQYQPQHF. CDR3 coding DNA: TGTGCCAGCCTTGGGGCAGGTCAATATCAGCCCCAGCATTTT.

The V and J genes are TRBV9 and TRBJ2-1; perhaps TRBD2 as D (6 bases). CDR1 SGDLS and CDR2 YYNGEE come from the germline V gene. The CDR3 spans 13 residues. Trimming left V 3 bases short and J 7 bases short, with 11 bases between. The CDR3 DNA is TGTGCCAGCAGCGGGGAGGCCGGGAATGAGCAGTTCTTC. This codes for CASSGEAGNEQFF.

The CDR3 bases are TGTGCCAGCAGTGTTGGGAGGGCACTCAACTATGGCTACACCTTC. Translated: CASSVGRALNYGYTF. The chain joins TRBV6-1 to TRBJ1-2, with D unresolved. Germline lookup yields CDR1 MNHNS and CDR2 SASEGT. The CDR3 has 15 amino acids. Deletions cut 4 bases from V and 2 bases from J, with 14 bases between.